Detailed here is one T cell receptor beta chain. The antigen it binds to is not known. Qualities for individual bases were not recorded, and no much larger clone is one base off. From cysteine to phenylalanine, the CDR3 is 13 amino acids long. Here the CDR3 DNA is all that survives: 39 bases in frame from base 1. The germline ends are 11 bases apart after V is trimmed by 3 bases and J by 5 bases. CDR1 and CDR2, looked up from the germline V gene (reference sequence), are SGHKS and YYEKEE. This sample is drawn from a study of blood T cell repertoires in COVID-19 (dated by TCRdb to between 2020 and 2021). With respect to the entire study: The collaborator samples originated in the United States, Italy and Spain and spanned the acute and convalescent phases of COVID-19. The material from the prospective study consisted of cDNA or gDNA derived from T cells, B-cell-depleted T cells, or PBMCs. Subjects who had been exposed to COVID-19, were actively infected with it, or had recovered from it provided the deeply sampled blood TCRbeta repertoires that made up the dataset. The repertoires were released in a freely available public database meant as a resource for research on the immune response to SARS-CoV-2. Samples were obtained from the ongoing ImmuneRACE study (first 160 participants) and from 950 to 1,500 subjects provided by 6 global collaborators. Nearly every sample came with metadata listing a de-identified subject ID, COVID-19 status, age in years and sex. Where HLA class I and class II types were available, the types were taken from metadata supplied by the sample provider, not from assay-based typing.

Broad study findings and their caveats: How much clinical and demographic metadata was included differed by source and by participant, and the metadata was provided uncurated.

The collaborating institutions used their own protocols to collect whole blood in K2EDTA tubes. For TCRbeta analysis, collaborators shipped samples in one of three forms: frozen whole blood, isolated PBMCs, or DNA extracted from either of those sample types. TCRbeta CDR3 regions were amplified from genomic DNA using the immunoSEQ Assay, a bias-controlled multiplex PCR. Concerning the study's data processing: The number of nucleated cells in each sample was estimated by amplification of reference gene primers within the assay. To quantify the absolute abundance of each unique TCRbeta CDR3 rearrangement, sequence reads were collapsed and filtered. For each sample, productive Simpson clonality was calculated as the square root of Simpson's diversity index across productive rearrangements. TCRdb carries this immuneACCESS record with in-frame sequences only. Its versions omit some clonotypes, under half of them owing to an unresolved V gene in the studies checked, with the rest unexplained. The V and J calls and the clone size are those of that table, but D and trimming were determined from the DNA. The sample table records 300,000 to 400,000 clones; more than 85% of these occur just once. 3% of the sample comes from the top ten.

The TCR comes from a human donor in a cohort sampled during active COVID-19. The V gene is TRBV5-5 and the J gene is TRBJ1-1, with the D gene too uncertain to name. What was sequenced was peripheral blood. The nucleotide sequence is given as TGTGCCAGCAGCTCTGAACAGAGAACTGAAGCTTTCTTT. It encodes CASSSEQRTEAFF.